Presented here are 21 T cell receptor beta chains from one specimen sequenced in a study of T cells after yellow fever vaccination. TCRdb itself ran the 5' RACE reads through MiXCR, one entry per CDR3 protein. Here the sample spans roughly 65,000 distinct CDR3 sequences, under 6.5% being singletons. The sample was CD4+ T cells sorted from PBMCs, taken around 14 days after the first yellow fever vaccination. The receptors shown here come from a young man who received the YFV17D yellow fever vaccine.

This clonotype was detected many times. V gene TRBV2 combines with J gene TRBJ2-1, with 11 nucleotides matching TRBD2. Trimming at V came to 7 bases and at J to 8 bases, leaving 13 bases not matched to a gene. This CDR3 is built from 16 residues. Germline V CDR1 and CDR2: SNHLY, FYNNEI. Here the CDR3 DNA reads TGTGCCAGCACCCGGCTAGCGGGGGGCCACGGGCATGAGCAGTTCTTC. It translates to CASTRLAGGHGHEQFF.

This clonotype came up many times. The chain carries TRBV4-2 and TRBJ2-7; the D gene is possibly TRBD2 (7 bases). The V end was cut by 4 bases, the J end by 6 bases, with 16 bases between. The V gene's germline CDR1 is LGHNA and CDR2 YNFKEQ. The CDR3 spans 14 residues. The CDR3 spells CASSLSGLQGEQYF. In nucleotides, the CDR3 is TGTGCCAGCAGCCTCTCGGGACTACAGGGCGAGCAGTACTTC.

Remarks on this clonotype: With a much larger clone just one base away, this may be a read error. The chain carries TRBV11-2 and TRBJ2-5, with 7 bases matching TRBD2. This CDR3 is built from 17 residues. V was pared by 11 bases and J by 1 base, with 19 bases of the junction left unmatched. Germline values: CDR1 SGHAT, CDR2 FQNNGV. The CDR3 nucleotides are TGTGCCTCCGCAAGCACAACCATGGCGGGGGTCCAAGAGACCCAGTACTTC. Translated, it gives CASASTTMAGVQETQYF.

This clonotype has at least ten counts. The V and J genes are TRBV3-1 and TRBJ2-1, with 8 nucleotides matching TRBD2. Germline-derived CDR1 and CDR2 are LGHDT and YNNKEL (reference sequence). The V gene end was trimmed by 6 bases and the J gene end by 6 bases; junction bases not matched to a gene: 7. The CDR3 consists of 14 residues. The CDR3 coding sequence is TGTGCCAGCAGGCCTGTCGGGGGGGGCAATGAGCAGTTCTTC. Translation gives CASRPVGGGNEQFF.

This clonotype was counted at least ten times. The chain carries TRBV28 and TRBJ1-3; TRBD1 is a possible D gene (6 bases). The length of the CDR3 is 15 residues. V lost 8 bases to trimming and J lost 0 bases, with 14 bases between them. CDR1 is MDHEN, CDR2 SYDVKM, per germline. The CDR3 region is CASGAGHNSGNTIYF. The CDR3 nucleotides read TGTGCCAGCGGGGCGGGACACAACTCTGGAAACACCATATATTTT.

This clonotype was picked up many times. The chain employs TRBV6-2 or TRBV6-3 and TRBJ2-3; D not resolved. The CDR3 contains 16 residues. The germline gives CDR1 MNHEY, CDR2 SVGEGT. The V end lost 0 bases, the J end lost 3 bases, and 13 bases lay between the germline ends. CDR3 DNA: TGTGCCAGCAGTTACTCCCCCGGGCTGGGGACAGATACGCAGTATTTT. It codes for CASSYSPGLGTDTQYF.

This clonotype was recorded at least ten times. This chain joins TRBV12-3 or TRBV12-4 and TRBJ2-7; weak D call: TRBD2 (5 bases). This CDR3 is 14 amino acids long. The V gene lost 0 bases and the J gene lost 6 bases, with 12 bases spanning the gap. In DNA form, the CDR3 reads TGTGCCAGCAGTTTAGCGGGAGCGGCGGGCGAGCAGTACTTC. Protein sequence: CASSLAGAAGEQYF.

This clonotype was recorded many times. V is TRBV12-3 or TRBV12-4 and J is TRBJ1-5; a possible D gene is TRBD1 (5 bases). CDR3 length equals 17 residues. The V end lost 5 bases, the J end lost 0 bases, and 17 bases lay between the germline ends. CDR3: CASSADTASNSNQPQHF. CDR3 nucleotides: TGTGCCAGCAGTGCGGACACCGCAAGTAATAGCAATCAGCCCCAGCATTTT.

This clonotype has at least ten counts. This chain uses TRBV23-1 with TRBJ1-5; D remains ambiguous. TRBV23-1 is an ORF, with its function uncertain. V was clipped by 7 bases and J by 5 bases, with 9 bases between them. The CDR3 totals 12 residues. This chain's CDR3 is CASIYVYQPQHF. The CDR3 DNA sequence: TGCGCCAGCATATATGTTTATCAGCCCCAGCATTTT.

This sequence joins TRBV12-3 or TRBV12-4 and TRBJ2-5; D not certain. V was clipped by 8 bases and J by 2 bases, with 18 bases between them. This CDR3 has 15 residues. CDR3 in amino acids: CASAHLSSAQETQYF. In nucleotides, the CDR3 is TGTGCCAGCGCCCACTTGAGCAGCGCTCAAGAGACCCAGTACTTC.

Ten or more counts support this clonotype. V and J are TRBV5-1 and TRBJ1-1; 9 positions match TRBD1. This CDR3 spans 14 amino acids. Germline V CDR1 and CDR2: SGHRS, YFSETQ. After removal of 2 bases from V and 9 bases from J, the junction contained 8 bases not matched to a gene. DNA for the CDR3: TGCGCCAGCAGCTTACAAGGGACAGGGACTAAAGCTTTCTTT. Encoded protein: CASSLQGTGTKAFF.

This clonotype has ten or more counts. The V call is TRBV7-9, the J call TRBJ2-3; maybe TRBD2 (6 bases). CDR1 and CDR2 (germline): SEHNR, FQNEAQ (reference sequence). V dropped 4 bases and J dropped 4 bases, with 12 bases sitting between them. The CDR3 runs 14 residues. DNA of the CDR3: TGTGCCAGCAGCTCCAGCGGGCCCGCAGATACGCAGTATTTT. This gives the protein CASSSSGPADTQYF.

V usage is TRBV6-2 or TRBV6-3 and J usage is TRBJ1-1; no firm D call. The CDR3 loop spans 13 amino acids. Germline values: CDR1 MNHEY, CDR2 SVGEGT. V shed 5 bases and J shed 8 bases, with 15 bases lying between them. The CDR3 loop is CASSDPDKEEAFF. The CDR3, as DNA: TGTGCCAGCAGTGACCCCGACAAGGAGGAAGCTTTCTTT.

The table lists this clonotype with many counts. The chain carries TRBV4-2 and TRBJ2-5; 12 bases fit TRBD1. V shed 0 bases, J shed 1 base, and the junction held 18 bases outside the gene matches. This CDR3 spans 22 amino acids. Germline lookup yields CDR1 LGHNA and CDR2 YNFKEQ. The CDR3 reads CASSQDPQYWGQGARSQETQYF. The CDR3 bases are TGTGCCAGCAGCCAAGATCCGCAATACTGGGGACAGGGGGCTCGATCCCAAGAGACCCAGTACTTC.

Ten or more counts support this clonotype. The chain combines TRBV7-8 with TRBJ1-1; D is undetermined. V lost 5 bases and J lost 0, with 13 bases in between. CDR1 and CDR2 from the germline V gene are SGHVS and FQNEAQ. This CDR3 spans 15 amino acids. The CDR3 is CASSLRPAMNTEAFF. CDR3 coding DNA: TGTGCCAGCAGCCTAAGACCAGCAATGAACACTGAAGCTTTCTTT.

This clonotype was seen more than once but under ten times. The chain employs TRBV30 and TRBJ2-7; TRBD1 agrees at 11 bases. This CDR3 comprises 15 residues. V was clipped by 1 base and J by 5 bases; unmatched bases: 7. The germline CDR1 and CDR2 sequences are GTSNPN and SVGIG (reference sequence). This CDR3 reads CAWSAGTGGVDEQYF. In DNA form, the CDR3 reads TGTGCCTGGAGTGCCGGGACAGGGGGTGTCGACGAGCAGTACTTC.

This clonotype occurred many times. This rearrangement joins TRBV11-2 to TRBJ2-6; D unclear. The CDR3 extends over 17 amino acids. Germline V lookup: CDR1 SGHAT, CDR2 FQNNGV. V lost 0 bases, J lost 1 base, and 10 bases lay in between. CDR3 protein: CASSLDLGSSGANVLTF. CDR3 bases: TGTGCCAGCAGCTTAGACCTGGGGTCGTCTGGGGCCAACGTCCTGACTTTC.

This clonotype was observed at least ten times. The CDR3 coding sequence is TGTGCCAGCAGCTTAGGAGCCTCGGCAGGGAGTGATGAGCAGTTCTTC. Translated: CASSLGASAGSDEQFF. The chain employs TRBV7-2 and TRBJ2-1; D tentatively fits TRBD1 or TRBD2 (5 bases each). CDR1 is SGHTA, CDR2 FQGNSA, per germline. Trimming took off 1 base at V and 8 bases at J, with 18 bases between the two ends. CDR3 size: 16 residues. Full variable domain (rest looked up from reference TRBV7-2 and TRBJ2-1): GAGVSQSPSNKVTEKGKDVELRCDPISGHTALYWYRQSLGQGLEFLIYFQGNSAPDKSGLPSDRFSAERTGGSVSTLTIQRTQQEDSAVYLCASSLGASAGSDEQFFGPGTRLTVL.

This clonotype has a count of ten or more. This sequence joins TRBV9 and TRBJ1-1; weak D call: TRBD1 (6 bases). The CDR3 has 13 amino acids. V was pared by 3 bases and J by 7 bases, with 13 bases between. CDR1 and CDR2 from the germline V gene are SGDLS and YYNGEE. The CDR3 DNA reads TGTGCCAGCAGCGGCACAGGGACCGGTGAAGCTTTCTTT. Amino acid sequence: CASSGTGTGEAFF.

This clonotype has ten or more counts. The chain couples TRBV6-5 to TRBJ1-6; weak D call: TRBD1 (5 bases). Trimming left V 8 bases short and J 6 bases short, with 8 bases between. This CDR3 spans 12 amino acids. Germline CDR1 is MNHEY and CDR2 is SVGAGI. The CDR3 region has the DNA TGTGCCAGCCGACAGATTAATTCACCCCTCCACTTT. It codes for CASRQINSPLHF.

The J gene is TRBJ1-5, the V gene TRBV5-8; 10 bases line up with TRBD1. Germline V gene data show CDR1 as SGHTS and CDR2 as YDEGEE. The CDR3 loop spans 15 amino acids. V shed 3 bases, J shed 7 bases, and the junction held 7 bases outside the gene matches. The CDR3 DNA reads TGTGCCAGCAGCTATGAAGGGACAGGGGTACAGCCCCAGCATTTT. The encoded protein is CASSYEGTGVQPQHF.